The rows below give T cell receptor beta chains drawn from one sample of a study of cytomegalovirus exposure and HLA in healthy donors. Measured with immunoSEQ multiplex PCR; TCRdb has only the in-frame clones, and not every one. Here the sample spans 110,000 to 150,000 clones, 70% to 80% being singletons. The sample taken for sequencing was PBMCs. These receptors were taken from a male donor in good health and CMV-seronegative. Both conserved end residues are part of each CDR3. The D gene is left open where the match is weak. A clone size is listed for some rows: how often the clone was seen (once, few, many), or a class if it is expanded.

cdr3_aa	cdr3_nt	v_call	j_call	d_call	clone_size
CAIRTGAGGMNTEAFF	TGTGCCATCAGGACAGGGGCCGGGGGCATGAACACTGAAGCTTTCTTT	TRBV10-3	TRBJ1-1	TRBD1	.
CASSQPTGGGGLNSQYF	TGCGCCAGCAGCCAACCAACAGGTGGAGGGGGCCTGAACAGTCAGTACTTC	TRBV4-1	TRBJ2-4	.	.
CASSLKGDEKLFF	TGTGCCAGCAGCCTTAAGGGGGATGAAAAACTGTTTTTT	TRBV7-6	TRBJ1-4	.	.
CASSSKEGADTQYF	TGTGCCAGCAGCTCAAAGGAAGGGGCAGATACGCAGTATTTT	TRBV5-4	TRBJ2-3	.	few
CASSSESSYNSPLHF	TGTGCCAGCAGCTCTGAGAGCTCCTATAATTCACCCCTCCACTTT	TRBV5-4	TRBJ1-6	.	once
CASSVTGDRTEAFF	TGTGCCAGCAGTGTAACGGGGGATAGGACTGAAGCTTTCTTT	TRBV6-4	TRBJ1-1	.	.
CASGGAGYTF	TGTGCCAGCGGGGGGGCGGGCTACACCTTC	TRBV28	TRBJ1-2	.	.
CASSPLGTGGNEQYF	TGTGCCAGCTCACCATTAGGGACAGGGGGGAACGAGCAGTACTTC	TRBV18	TRBJ2-7	TRBD1	.
CASSPPRGGSSSYEQYF	TGTGCCAGCAGCCCCCCTCGGGGAGGGTCTAGCTCCTACGAGCAGTACTTC	TRBV7-2	TRBJ2-7	TRBD2	few
CASSLGRRISYEQYF	TGTGCCAGCAGCTTGGGTAGGCGGATCTCCTACGAGCAGTACTTC	TRBV5-6	TRBJ2-7	.	.
CASSVEPRRDTEAFF	TGTGCCAGCAGCGTCGAGCCTCGACGGGACACTGAAGCTTTCTTT	TRBV9	TRBJ1-1	.	.
CAWSGDRFSGNTIYF	TGTGCCTGGAGTGGGGACAGGTTCTCTGGAAACACCATATATTTT	TRBV30	TRBJ1-3	TRBD1	.
CASSPLGLQETQYF	TGTGCCAGCAGCCCCCTGGGCTTACAAGAGACCCAGTACTTC	TRBV9	TRBJ2-5	.	.
CASSLDSSSYEQYF	TGCGCCAGCAGCCTAGACAGTTCCTCCTACGAGCAGTACTTC	TRBV5-1	TRBJ2-7	.	.
CASSLGGYTASGETQYF	TGTGCCAGCAGCTTAGGAGGCTACACCGCCTCAGGCGAGACCCAGTACTTC	TRBV13	TRBJ2-5	.	.
CASSVGGATNEKLFF	TGTGCCAGCAGCGTGGGAGGGGCAACTAATGAAAAACTGTTTTTT	TRBV9	TRBJ1-4	.	.
CASSVAGEGEAFF	TGTGCCAGCAGCGTAGCAGGGGAGGGTGAAGCTTTCTTT	TRBV9	TRBJ1-1	.	.
CASTEGAFF	TGTGCCAGCACCGAGGGAGCTTTCTTT	TRBV6-1	TRBJ1-1	.	.
CASSYRGPTYEQYF	TGTGCCAGCAGCTACAGGGGGCCTACCTACGAGCAGTACTTC	TRBV13	TRBJ2-7	TRBD1	.
CASSSQEGVDYGYTF	TGTGCCAGCTCCTCACAAGAAGGGGTCGACTATGGCTACACCTTC	TRBV18	TRBJ1-2	.	.
CASSDSTSGNYEQYF	TGTGCCAGCAGTGATAGTACTAGCGGGAACTACGAGCAGTACTTC	TRBV6-1	TRBJ2-7	TRBD2	.
CASSLGRSDTEAFF	TGCGCCAGCAGCTTGGGTAGGAGTGACACTGAAGCTTTCTTT	TRBV5-1	TRBJ1-1	.	.
CASSPRRETEAFF	TGTGCCAGCTCACCACGGCGGGAGACTGAAGCTTTCTTT	TRBV18	TRBJ1-1	.	.
CVSSYRQGGRSPLHF	TGTGTCAGCAGTTACCGGCAGGGAGGGCGGTCACCCCTCCACTTT	TRBV6-5	TRBJ1-6	.	.
CASSFEGRGTDTQYF	TGTGCCAGCAGCTTTGAGGGTAGGGGCACAGATACGCAGTATTTT	TRBV5-5	TRBJ2-3	.	.
CASSSYSDTEAFF	TGTGCCAGCAGTTCATACAGTGACACTGAAGCTTTCTTT	TRBV2	TRBJ1-1	.	.
CASSLRERTEAFF	TGTGCCAGCAGCCTAAGGGAGCGCACTGAAGCTTTCTTT	TRBV7-3	TRBJ1-1	.	few
CASSFESYRTEAFF	TGTGCCAGCAGCTTTGAGTCCTACCGGACTGAAGCTTTCTTT	TRBV7-9	TRBJ1-1	.	.
CASSESFNLANSGEQFF	TGCGCCAGCAGTGAGTCGTTTAATCTGGCGAATTCGGGGGAGCAGTTCTTC	TRBV10-2	TRBJ2-1	.	.
CASSKGLAGSEQYF	TGTGCCAGTAGTAAAGGACTAGCGGGAAGCGAGCAGTACTTC	TRBV19	TRBJ2-7	TRBD2	.
CASSPGGRSYNSPLHF	TGCGCCAGCAGCCCCGGGGGACGCTCCTATAATTCACCCCTCCACTTT	TRBV5-1	TRBJ1-6	.	.
CASTQRGGAGNSPLHF	TGTGCCAGTACCCAAAGAGGAGGCGCGGGGAATTCACCCCTCCACTTT	TRBV19	TRBJ1-6	.	once
CASSTGGTIRNQPQHF	TGTGCCAGCAGTACCGGAGGGACTATCAGGAATCAGCCCCAGCATTTT	TRBV28	TRBJ1-5	.	.
CASSLTSGGTKNIQYF	TGCGCCAGCAGCCTAACTAGCGGGGGAACCAAAAACATTCAGTACTTC	TRBV5-1	TRBJ2-4	TRBD2	.
CASSYYSDEQYF	TGTGCCAGCAGCTATTATTCCGACGAGCAGTACTTC	TRBV5-5	TRBJ2-7	.	.
CASSLQQNTGELFF	TGTGCCAGCAGCTTACAACAGAACACCGGGGAGCTGTTTTTT	TRBV11-1	TRBJ2-2	.	.
CASSSGQTDTQYF	TGCGCCAGCAGCTCCGGACAGACAGATACGCAGTATTTT	TRBV5-1	TRBJ2-3	.	.
CASSPAGTVINQPQHF	TGTGCCAGCTCACCGGCCGGGACAGTCATCAATCAGCCCCAGCATTTT	TRBV18	TRBJ1-5	TRBD1	.
CASSLLPMRSSGGIPDTQYF	TGTGCCAGCAGCTTACTCCCCATGCGATCTAGCGGGGGGATTCCAGATACGCAGTATTTT	TRBV7-6	TRBJ2-3	TRBD2	.
CASSLAGTGYNEKLFF	TGCGCCAGCAGCTTGGCTGGGACAGGGTATAATGAAAAACTGTTTTTT	TRBV5-1	TRBJ1-4	TRBD1	.
CASRKGREGGNTIYF	TGTGCCAGCAGAAAAGGCAGGGAGGGTGGAAACACCATATATTTT	TRBV6-1	TRBJ1-3	.	.
CASSTTGDYGGYTF	TGTGCCAGCAGTACCACAGGGGATTACGGCGGCTACACCTTC	TRBV5-4	TRBJ1-2	TRBD1	few
CASSPGGPRRDTQYF	TGTGCCAGTAGTCCGGGGGGGCCCAGGCGTGATACGCAGTATTTT	TRBV19	TRBJ2-3	TRBD2	.
CASSYNSYEQYF	TGTGCCAGCAGCTATAATTCCTACGAGCAGTACTTC	TRBV5-4	TRBJ2-7	.	.
CASTTGGTGGEKLFF	TGTGCCAGCACCACGGGGGGGACGGGTGGTGAAAAACTGTTTTTT	TRBV6-1	TRBJ1-4	.	.
CASSPDRVGSNQPQHF	TGTGCCAGCAGCCCAGACAGGGTTGGAAGCAATCAGCCCCAGCATTTT	TRBV28	TRBJ1-5	TRBD1	.
CASSLVPEGAGEAFF	TGTGCCAGCAGTTTGGTCCCAGAGGGGGCGGGTGAAGCTTTCTTT	TRBV28	TRBJ1-1	TRBD1	few
CASSKGEGPYNSPLHF	TGCGCCAGCAGCAAGGGGGAGGGCCCCTATAATTCACCCCTCCACTTT	TRBV5-1	TRBJ1-6	.	.
CASSQSRGATNEKLFF	TGCGCCAGCAGCCAATCCCGGGGTGCAACTAATGAAAAACTGTTTTTT	TRBV4-3	TRBJ1-4	.	.
CASSLGLGRTGELFF	TGCGCCAGCAGCTTGGGTCTCGGGAGGACCGGGGAGCTGTTTTTT	TRBV5-1	TRBJ2-2	TRBD2	.
CASRRDRTEAFF	TGTGCCAGCAGGAGAGACAGGACTGAAGCTTTCTTT	TRBV6-5	TRBJ1-1	.	.
CASSEMAASNQPQHF	TGTGCCAGCAGTGAAATGGCAGCGAGTAATCAGCCCCAGCATTTT	TRBV2	TRBJ1-5	.	.
CASAPTGLYYGYTF	TGTGCCTCCGCCCCGACAGGGCTATACTATGGCTACACCTTC	TRBV30	TRBJ1-2	TRBD1	few